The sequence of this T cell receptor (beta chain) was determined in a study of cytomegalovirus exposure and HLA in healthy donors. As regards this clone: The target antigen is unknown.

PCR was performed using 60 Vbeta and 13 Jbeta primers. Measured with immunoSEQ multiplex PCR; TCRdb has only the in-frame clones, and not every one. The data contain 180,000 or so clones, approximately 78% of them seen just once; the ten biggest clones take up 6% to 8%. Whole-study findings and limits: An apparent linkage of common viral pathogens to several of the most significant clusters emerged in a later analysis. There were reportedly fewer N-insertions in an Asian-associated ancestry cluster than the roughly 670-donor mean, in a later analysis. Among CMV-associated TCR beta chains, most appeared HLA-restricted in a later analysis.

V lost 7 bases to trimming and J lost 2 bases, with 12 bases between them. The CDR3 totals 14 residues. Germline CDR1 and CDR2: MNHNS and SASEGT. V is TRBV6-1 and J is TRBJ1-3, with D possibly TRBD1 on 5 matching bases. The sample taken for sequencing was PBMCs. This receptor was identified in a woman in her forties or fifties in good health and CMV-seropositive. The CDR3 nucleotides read TGTGCCAGCACCCAGGGTGGCCCTGGAAACACCATATATTTT. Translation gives CASTQGGPGNTIYF.